The clone carrying this T cell receptor (beta chain) has only a few counts. Its specificity is unknown. This sample was included in a study of CD8 T cells in ankylosing spondylitis. MiXCR was run by TCRdb on the 5' RACE reads, yielding one entry per CDR3 protein. The data contain fewer than 650,000 distinct CDR3 sequences, approximately 11% of them singletons. The CDR3 contains 13 residues. Germline V gene lookup returns CDR1 DFQATT and CDR2 SNEGSKA (reference sequence). Trimming took 4 bases from V and 8 from J, leaving 14 bases between them. Broader study findings: Blood of patients with ankylosing spondylitis appeared to be characterized by a TCR beta motif of fewer than 10 highly homologous variants.

This TCR came from a male donor with ankylosing spondylitis. What was sequenced was blood, either unsorted or a sorted T cell fraction (not recorded which). J is TRBJ1-4 and V is TRBV20-1; D unclear. CDR3 in amino acids: CSAKGIPGEKLFF. The CDR3 DNA follows: TGCAGTGCTAAGGGTATCCCGGGGGAAAAACTGTTTTTT.